The sequence of this TCR beta chain was determined in a study of identifying expanded T cells in peripheral blood. General observations from the study: Technical replicates showed about 1.2 changed clones; two weeks about 16.4; four weeks 19. Approximately two-week clone count variance significantly increased as total template count grew.

Repertoires were generated with immunoSEQ multiplex PCR, while TCRdb's copy carries only in-frame clones and drops some. The data contain some 81,000 clones, approximately 84% of them singletons. The CDR3 loop spans 14 amino acids. Trimming took 2 bases from V and 3 from J, leaving 8 bases between them. The germline gives CDR1 WSHSY, CDR2 SAAADI. Of note for this clone: What it binds is unknown.

This sequence originates from a person aged 18 to 70 in good health. Sequencing input: blood. V is TRBV10-2 and J is TRBJ1-5; the D gene is possibly TRBD1 (6 bases). For the CDR3, the DNA is TGCGCCAGCAGTGAGAGGGGGTACAATCAGCCCCAGCATTTT. Translating gives CASSERGYNQPQHF.